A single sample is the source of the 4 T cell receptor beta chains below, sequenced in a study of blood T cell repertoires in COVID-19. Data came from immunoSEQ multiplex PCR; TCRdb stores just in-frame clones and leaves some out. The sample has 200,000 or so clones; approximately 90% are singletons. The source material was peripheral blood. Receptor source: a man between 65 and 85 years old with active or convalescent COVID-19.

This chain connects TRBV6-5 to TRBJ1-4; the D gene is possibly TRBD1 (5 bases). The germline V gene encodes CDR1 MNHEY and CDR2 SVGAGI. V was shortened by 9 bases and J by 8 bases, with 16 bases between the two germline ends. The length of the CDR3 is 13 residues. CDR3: CASQLPGEEKLFF. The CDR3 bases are TGTGCCAGTCAACTCCCGGGGGAAGAAAAACTGTTTTTT.

CDR3 in DNA: TGTGCCAGCAGTTATACGGGACTAGCGTTTGCGCAGTACTTC. This gives the protein CASSYTGLAFAQYF. This chain joins TRBV6-6 and TRBJ2-7, with 10 bases aligning to TRBD2. Germline loops: CDR1 MNHNY, CDR2 SVGAGI (reference sequence). V shed 3 bases, J shed 9 bases, and the junction held 8 bases outside the gene matches. The CDR3 is 14 amino acids.

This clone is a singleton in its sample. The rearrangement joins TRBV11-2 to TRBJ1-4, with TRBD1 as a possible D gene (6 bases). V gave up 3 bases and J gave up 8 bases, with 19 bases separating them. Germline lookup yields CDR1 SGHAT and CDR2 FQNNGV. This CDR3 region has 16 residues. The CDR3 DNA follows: TGTGCCAGCAGCTTCGGTTTGGGACACCTGCGCGAAAAACTGTTTTTT. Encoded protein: CASSFGLGHLREKLFF.

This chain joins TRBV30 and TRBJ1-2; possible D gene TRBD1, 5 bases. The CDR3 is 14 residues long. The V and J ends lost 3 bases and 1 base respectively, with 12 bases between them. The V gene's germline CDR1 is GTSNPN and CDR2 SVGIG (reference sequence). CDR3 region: CAWRERGVNYGYTF. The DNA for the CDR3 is TGTGCCTGGAGGGAGCGGGGGGTTAACTATGGCTACACCTTC.